This T cell receptor (beta chain) was sequenced for a study of shared clonotypes between healthy human individuals. Study-wide findings and caveats: How much donors shared clonotypes was expected to be affected by sequencing depth. Genetic and exposure-history diversity was limited by the small donor number.

Researchers partitioned CD4+ cells into CD45RA+ naive and CD45RA-negative memory subsets. Germline CDR1 reads SGHDN; CDR2 reads FVKESK. The CDR3 is made up of 15 amino acids. V shed 3 bases and J shed 7 bases, with 15 bases lying between them. A note on this clone: Its antigen remains unidentified.

This table comes from immunoSEQ multiplex PCR, and its TCRdb copy is limited to in-frame clones, with some not included. Here the sample spans approximately 2.4 million clones, approximately 96% being singletons. This TCR was recovered from a man younger than 30 in good health. The sample taken for sequencing was naive CD4+ T cells sorted from blood. Subset specified: CD45RA+ positively selected. The J gene is TRBJ2-2, the V gene TRBV14, with D perhaps matching TRBD1 (5 bases). CDR3 protein: CASSQSGWYGGELFF. In DNA form, the CDR3 reads TGTGCCAGCAGCCAGTCAGGGTGGTACGGCGGGGAGCTGTTTTTT. Full variable domain (outside the CDR3, taken from reference TRBV14 and TRBJ2-2): EAGVTQFPSHSVIEKGQTVTLRCDPISGHDNLYWYRRVMGKEIKFLLHFVKESKQDESGMPNNRFLAERTGGTYSTLKVQPAELEDSGVYFCASSQSGWYGGELFFGEGSRLTVL.